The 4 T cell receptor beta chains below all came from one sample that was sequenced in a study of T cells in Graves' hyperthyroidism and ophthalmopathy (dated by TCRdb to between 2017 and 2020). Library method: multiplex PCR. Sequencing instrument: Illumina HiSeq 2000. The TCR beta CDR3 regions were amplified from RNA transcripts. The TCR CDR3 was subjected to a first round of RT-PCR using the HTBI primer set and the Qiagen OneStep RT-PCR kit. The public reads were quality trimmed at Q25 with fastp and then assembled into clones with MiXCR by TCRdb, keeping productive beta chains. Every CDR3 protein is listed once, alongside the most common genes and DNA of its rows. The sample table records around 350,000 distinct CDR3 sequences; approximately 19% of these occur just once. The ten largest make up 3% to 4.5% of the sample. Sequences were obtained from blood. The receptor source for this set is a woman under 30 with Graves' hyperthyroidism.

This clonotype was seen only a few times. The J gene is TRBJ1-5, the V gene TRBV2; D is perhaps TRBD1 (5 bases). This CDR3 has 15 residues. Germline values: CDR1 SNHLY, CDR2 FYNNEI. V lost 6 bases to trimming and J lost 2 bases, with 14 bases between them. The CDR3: CASRAPLGGNQPQHF. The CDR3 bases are TGTGCCAGCAGGGCCCCCCTGGGGGGCAATCAGCCCCAGCATTTT.

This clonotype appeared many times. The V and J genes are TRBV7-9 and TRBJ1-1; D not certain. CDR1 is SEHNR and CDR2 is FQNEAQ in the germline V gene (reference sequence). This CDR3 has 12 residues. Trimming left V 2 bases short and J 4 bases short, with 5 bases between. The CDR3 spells CASSLWSTEAFF. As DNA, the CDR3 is TGTGCCAGCAGCTTATGGAGCACTGAAGCTTTCTTT.

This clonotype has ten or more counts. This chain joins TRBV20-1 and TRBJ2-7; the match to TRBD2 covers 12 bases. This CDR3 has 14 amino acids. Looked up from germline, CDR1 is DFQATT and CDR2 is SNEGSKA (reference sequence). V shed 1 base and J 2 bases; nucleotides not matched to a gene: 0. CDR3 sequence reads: CSARGLAGAYEQYF. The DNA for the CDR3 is TGCAGTGCTAGAGGACTAGCGGGGGCCTACGAGCAGTACTTC.

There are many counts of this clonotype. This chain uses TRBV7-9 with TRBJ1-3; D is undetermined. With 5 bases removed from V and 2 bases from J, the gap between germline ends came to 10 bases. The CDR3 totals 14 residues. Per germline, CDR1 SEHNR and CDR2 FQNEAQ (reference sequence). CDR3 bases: TGTGCCAGCAGCCCGCGGCGTACTGGAAACACCATATATTTT. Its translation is CASSPRRTGNTIYF.